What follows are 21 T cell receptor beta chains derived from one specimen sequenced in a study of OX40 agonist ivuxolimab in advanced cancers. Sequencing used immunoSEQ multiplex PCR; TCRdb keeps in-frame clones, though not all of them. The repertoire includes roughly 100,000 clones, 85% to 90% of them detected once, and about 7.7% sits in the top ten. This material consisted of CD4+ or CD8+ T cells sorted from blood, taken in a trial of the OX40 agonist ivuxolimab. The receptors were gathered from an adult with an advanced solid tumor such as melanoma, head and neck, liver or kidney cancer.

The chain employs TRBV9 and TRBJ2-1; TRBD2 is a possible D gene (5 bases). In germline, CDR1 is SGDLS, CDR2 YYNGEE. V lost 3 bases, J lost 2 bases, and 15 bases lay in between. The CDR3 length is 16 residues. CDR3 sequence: CASSASPGTAYNEQFF. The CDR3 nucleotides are TGTGCCAGCAGCGCTAGCCCCGGAACGGCCTACAATGAGCAGTTCTTC.

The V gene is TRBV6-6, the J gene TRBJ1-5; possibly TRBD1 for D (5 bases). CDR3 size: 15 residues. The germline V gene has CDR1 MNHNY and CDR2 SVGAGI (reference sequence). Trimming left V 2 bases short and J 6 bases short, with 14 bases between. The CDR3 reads CASSYLGRDGQPQHF. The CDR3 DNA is TGTGCCAGCAGTTACCTCGGCAGGGACGGTCAGCCCCAGCATTTT.

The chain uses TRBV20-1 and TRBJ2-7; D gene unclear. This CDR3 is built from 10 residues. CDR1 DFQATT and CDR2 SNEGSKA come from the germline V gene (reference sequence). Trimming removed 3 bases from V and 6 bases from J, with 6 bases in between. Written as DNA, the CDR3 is TGCAGTGCTAGGTTGGGCGAGCAGTACTTC. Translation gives CSARLGEQYF.

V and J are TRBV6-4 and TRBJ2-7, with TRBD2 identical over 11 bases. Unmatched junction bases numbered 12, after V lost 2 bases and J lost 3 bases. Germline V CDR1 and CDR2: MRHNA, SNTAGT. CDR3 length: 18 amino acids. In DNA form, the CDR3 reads TGTGCCAGCAGTGACCGTGCGGGACTAGCGGTACTTAACTACGAGCAGTACTTC. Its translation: CASSDRAGLAVLNYEQYF.

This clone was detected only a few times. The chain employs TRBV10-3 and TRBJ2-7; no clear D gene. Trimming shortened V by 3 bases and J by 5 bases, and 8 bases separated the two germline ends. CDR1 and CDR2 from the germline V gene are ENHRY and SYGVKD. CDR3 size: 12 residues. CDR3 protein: CAISESMDEQYF. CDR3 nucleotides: TGTGCCATCAGTGAAAGCATGGACGAGCAGTACTTC.

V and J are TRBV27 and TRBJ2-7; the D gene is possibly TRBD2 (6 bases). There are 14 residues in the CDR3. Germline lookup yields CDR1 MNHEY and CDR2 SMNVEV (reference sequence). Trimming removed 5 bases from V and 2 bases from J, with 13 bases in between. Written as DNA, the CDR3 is TGTGCCAGCAGTCGGATGGGGGGAACCTACGAGCAGTACTTC. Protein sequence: CASSRMGGTYEQYF.

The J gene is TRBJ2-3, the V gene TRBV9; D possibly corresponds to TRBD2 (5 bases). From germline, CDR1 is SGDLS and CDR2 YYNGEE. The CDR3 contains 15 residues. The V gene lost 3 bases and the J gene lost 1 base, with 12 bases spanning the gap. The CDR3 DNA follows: TGTGCCAGCAGCGAACTAGACTTGGGCACAGATACGCAGTATTTT. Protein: CASSELDLGTDTQYF.

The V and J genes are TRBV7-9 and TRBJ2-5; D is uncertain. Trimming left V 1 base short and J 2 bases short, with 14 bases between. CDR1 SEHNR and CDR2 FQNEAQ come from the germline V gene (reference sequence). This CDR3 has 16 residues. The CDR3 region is CASSLDGTVIQETQYF. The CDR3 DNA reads TGTGCCAGCAGCTTAGACGGAACAGTCATTCAAGAGACCCAGTACTTC.

This CDR3 reads CASSLRQGSEAFF. The DNA for the CDR3 is TGTGCCAGCAGTCTTAGGCAGGGGTCGGAAGCTTTCTTT. This chain links TRBV7-2 with TRBJ1-1; TRBD1 is a possible D gene (6 bases). The germline V and J ends were trimmed by 6 bases and 8 bases, with 16 bases remaining between them. CDR1 SGHTA and CDR2 FQGNSA come from the germline V gene. CDR3 length: 13 amino acids.

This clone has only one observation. CDR3 loop: CASSTGTVRSYTF. The CDR3 DNA reads as TGTGCCAGTAGTACAGGGACGGTCCGGAGCTACACCTTC. V usage is TRBV19 and J usage is TRBJ1-2; TRBD1 might be the D (5 bases). Trimming stripped 4 bases from V and 9 bases from J, with 15 bases between. The CDR3 consists of 13 residues. Germline CDR1 is LNHDA and CDR2 is SQIVND (reference sequence). The complete variable domain, with remaining parts taken from reference TRBV19 and TRBJ1-2, reads DGGITQSPKYLFRKEGQNVTLSCEQNLNHDAMYWYRQDPGQGLRLIYYSQIVNDFQKGDIAEGYSVSREKKESFPLTVTSAQKNPTAFYLCASSTGTVRSYTFGSGTRLTVV.

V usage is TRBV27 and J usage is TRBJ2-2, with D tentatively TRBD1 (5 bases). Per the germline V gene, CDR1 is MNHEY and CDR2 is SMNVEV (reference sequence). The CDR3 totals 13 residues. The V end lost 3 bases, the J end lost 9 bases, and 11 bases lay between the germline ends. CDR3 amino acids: CASSLAGLRELFF. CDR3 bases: TGTGCCAGCAGTTTGGCAGGGCTCAGGGAGCTGTTTTTT.

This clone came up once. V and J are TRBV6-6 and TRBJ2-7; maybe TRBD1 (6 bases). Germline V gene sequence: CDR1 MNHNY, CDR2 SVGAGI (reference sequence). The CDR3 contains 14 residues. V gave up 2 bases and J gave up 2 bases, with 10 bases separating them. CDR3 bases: TGTGCCAGCAGTTACGGGGGCACAGCCTACGAGCAGTACTTC. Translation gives CASSYGGTAYEQYF.

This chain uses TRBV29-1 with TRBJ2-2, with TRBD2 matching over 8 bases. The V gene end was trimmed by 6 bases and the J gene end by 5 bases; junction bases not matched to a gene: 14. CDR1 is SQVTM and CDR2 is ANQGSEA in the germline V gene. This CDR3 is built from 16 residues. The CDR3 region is CSVLPGRAKRTGELFF. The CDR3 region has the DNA TGCAGCGTCCTCCCCGGGAGGGCCAAACGTACCGGGGAGCTGTTTTTT.

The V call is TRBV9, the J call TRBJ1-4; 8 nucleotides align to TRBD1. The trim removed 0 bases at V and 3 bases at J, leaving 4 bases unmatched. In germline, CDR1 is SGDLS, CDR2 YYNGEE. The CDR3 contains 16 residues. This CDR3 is CASSVVDRGPNEKLFF. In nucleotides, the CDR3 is TGTGCCAGCAGCGTAGTCGACAGGGGACCTAATGAAAAACTGTTTTTT.

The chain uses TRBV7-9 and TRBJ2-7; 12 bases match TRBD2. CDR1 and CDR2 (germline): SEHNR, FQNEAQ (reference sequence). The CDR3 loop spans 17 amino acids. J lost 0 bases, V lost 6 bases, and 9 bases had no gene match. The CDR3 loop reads CASRVTTSGSISYEQYF. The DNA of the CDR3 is TGTGCCAGCAGGGTAACGACTAGCGGGAGTATCTCCTACGAGCAGTACTTC.

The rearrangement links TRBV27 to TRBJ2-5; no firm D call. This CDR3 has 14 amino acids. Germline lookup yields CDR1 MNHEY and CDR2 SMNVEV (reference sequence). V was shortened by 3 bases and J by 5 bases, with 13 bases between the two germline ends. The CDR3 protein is CASSFGLKGETQYF. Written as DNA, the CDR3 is TGTGCCAGCAGTTTCGGTTTGAAAGGGGAGACCCAGTACTTC.

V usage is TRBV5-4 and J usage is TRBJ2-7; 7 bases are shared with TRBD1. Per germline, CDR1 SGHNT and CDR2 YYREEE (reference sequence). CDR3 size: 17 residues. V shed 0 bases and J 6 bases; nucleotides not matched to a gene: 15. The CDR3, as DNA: TGTGCCAGCAGCTTGGTCCGCCAGGGAGCTTCAGGGGGCGAGCAGTACTTC. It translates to CASSLVRQGASGGEQYF. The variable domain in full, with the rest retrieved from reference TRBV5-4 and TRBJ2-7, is ETGVTQSPTHLIKTRGQQVTLRCSSQSGHNTVSWYQQALGQGPQFIFQYYREEENGRGNFPPRFSGLQFPNYSSELNVNALELDDSALYLCASSLVRQGASGGEQYFGPGTRLTVT.

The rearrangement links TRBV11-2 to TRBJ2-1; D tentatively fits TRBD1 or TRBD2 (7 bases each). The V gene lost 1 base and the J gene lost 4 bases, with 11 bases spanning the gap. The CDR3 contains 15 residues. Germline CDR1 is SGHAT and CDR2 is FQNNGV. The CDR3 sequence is CASSLARGGYNEQFF. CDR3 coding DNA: TGTGCCAGCAGCTTAGCCAGGGGGGGATACAATGAGCAGTTCTTC. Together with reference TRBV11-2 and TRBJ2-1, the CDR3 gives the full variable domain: EAGVAQSPRYKIIEKRQSVAFWCNPISGHATLYWYQQILGQGPKLLIQFQNNGVVDDSQLPKDRFSAERLKGVDSTLKIQPAKLEDSAVYLCASSLARGGYNEQFFGPGTRLTVL.

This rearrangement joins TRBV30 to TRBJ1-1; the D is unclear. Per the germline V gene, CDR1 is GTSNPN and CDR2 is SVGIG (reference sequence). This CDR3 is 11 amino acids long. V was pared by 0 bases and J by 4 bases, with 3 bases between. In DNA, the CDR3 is TGTGCCTGGAGTGTGAGCACTGAAGCTTTCTTT. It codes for CAWSVSTEAFF.

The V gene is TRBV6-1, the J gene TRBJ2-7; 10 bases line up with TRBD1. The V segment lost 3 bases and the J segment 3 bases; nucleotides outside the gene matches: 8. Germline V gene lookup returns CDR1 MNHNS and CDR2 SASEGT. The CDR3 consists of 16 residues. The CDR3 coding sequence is TGTGCCAGCAGTGAGTTTGGACAGGGGGGCTTCTACGAGCAGTACTTC. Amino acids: CASSEFGQGGFYEQYF.

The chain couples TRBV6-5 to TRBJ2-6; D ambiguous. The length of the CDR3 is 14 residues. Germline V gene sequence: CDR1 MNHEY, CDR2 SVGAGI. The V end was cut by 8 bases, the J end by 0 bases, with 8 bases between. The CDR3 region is CASRAISGANVLTF. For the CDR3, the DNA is TGTGCCAGCCGTGCAATCTCTGGGGCCAACGTCCTGACTTTC.